This TCR beta chain was captured by sequencing in a study of blood T cell repertoires in COVID-19. Study as a whole: There were acute and convalescent COVID-19 samples, and they came from the United States, Italy and Spain. T cells, B-cell-depleted T cells, or PBMCs provided the cDNA or gDNA that served as material.

Authors' methods: The assay estimated nucleated cells by amplifying reference gene primers. This table comes from immunoSEQ multiplex PCR, and its TCRdb copy is limited to in-frame clones, with some not included. V and J calls and clone size are copied from that table; D and trimming were computed from the DNA. The table has about 210,000 clones, roughly four fifths seen once. The ends lost 3 bases at V and 5 bases at J; junction bases unmatched: 7. This CDR3 is built from 16 residues. CDR1 is SGHDT and CDR2 is YYEEEE in the germline V gene. Material for sequencing was peripheral blood. The rearrangement uses TRBV5-6 and TRBJ1-4; 10 bases map to TRBD1. This TCR came from a woman in her 40s with active or convalescent COVID-19. CDR3 sequence: CASSSDRGLGNEKLFF. CDR3 DNA sequence: TGTGCCAGCAGCTCCGACAGGGGGCTTGGGAATGAAAAACTGTTTTTT.